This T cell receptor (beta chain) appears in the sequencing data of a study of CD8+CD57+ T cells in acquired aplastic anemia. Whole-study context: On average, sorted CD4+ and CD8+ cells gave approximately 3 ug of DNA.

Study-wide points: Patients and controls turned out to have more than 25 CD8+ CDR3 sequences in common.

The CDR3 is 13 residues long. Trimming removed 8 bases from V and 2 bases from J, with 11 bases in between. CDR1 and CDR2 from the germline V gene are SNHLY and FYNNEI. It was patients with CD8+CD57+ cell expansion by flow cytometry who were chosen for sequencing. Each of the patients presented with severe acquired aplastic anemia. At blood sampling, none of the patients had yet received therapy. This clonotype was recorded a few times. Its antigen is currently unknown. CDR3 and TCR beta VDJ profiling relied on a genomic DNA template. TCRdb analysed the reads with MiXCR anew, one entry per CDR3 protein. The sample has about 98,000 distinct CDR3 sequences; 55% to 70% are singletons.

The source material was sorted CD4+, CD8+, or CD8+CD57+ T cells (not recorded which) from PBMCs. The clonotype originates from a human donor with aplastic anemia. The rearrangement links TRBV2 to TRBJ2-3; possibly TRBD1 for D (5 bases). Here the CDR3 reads CASWQGHTDTQYF. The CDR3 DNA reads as TGTGCCAGCTGGCAGGGCCACACAGATACGCAGTATTTT.